These 12 T cell receptor beta chains were all obtained from the same sample, sequenced in a study of T-cell reconstitution after alpha-beta-depleted transplantation in children. Using unique molecular identifiers, the investigators prepared the TCRbeta library. Each CDR3 protein gets one entry after TCRdb re-called the PCR reads with MiXCR. The sample shows 800,000 to 1,000,000 distinct CDR3 sequences, about 29% of them seen only once. The sequencing here drew on PBMCs, mostly from graft donor cells, taken 360 days after TCRalphabeta/CD19-depleted stem cell transplant. These receptors all come from a boy less than two years old who had a stem cell transplant for SCID, so the T cells may come from the graft donor.

V gene TRBV5-1 combines with J gene TRBJ2-2, with 8 positions matching TRBD2. CDR1 and CDR2 (germline): SGHRS, YFSETQ. The CDR3 is 14 amino acids. Trimming cost V 10 bases and J 8 bases; bases outside gene matches: 13. In DNA, the CDR3 is TGCGCCGGAACTAGCGGTCCGCCGGGAGGGGAGCTGTTTTTT. It translates to CAGTSGPPGGELFF.

This clonotype was counted a few times. V is TRBV21-1 and J is TRBJ2-7; the DNA was not compared with TRBD1, the D call given in the table. TRBV21-1 is a pseudogene locus. This CDR3 region has 15 residues. Written as DNA, the CDR3 is TGTGCCAGCAGCAAAGGGGAAACAGGGGCATCCGAGCAGTACTTC. Residues: CASSKGETGASEQYF.

This clonotype was counted only a few times. The chain employs TRBV5-1 and TRBJ2-1; 7 bases are shared with TRBD2. This CDR3 comprises 14 residues. Germline V lookup: CDR1 SGHRS, CDR2 YFSETQ. J was trimmed by 7 bases and V by 3 bases; bases with no gene match: 7. The CDR3 DNA reads as TGCGCCAGCAGCTCTGGACTAGTTTCTAATGAGCAGTTCTTC. Its translation is CASSSGLVSNEQFF.

The CDR3 protein is CASSSTGLRSYNEQFF. The DNA of the CDR3 is TGTGCCAGCAGTTCTACAGGGTTACGATCCTACAATGAGCAGTTCTTC. This chain connects TRBV5-6 to TRBJ2-1; TRBD1 might be the D (6 bases). V lost 5 bases and J lost 1, with 16 bases in between. This CDR3 is 16 amino acids long. Germline V gene sequence: CDR1 SGHDT, CDR2 YYEEEE.

V gene TRBV12-3 or TRBV12-4 combines with J gene TRBJ2-7, with 8 bases matching TRBD1. The trim removed 3 bases at V and 0 bases at J, leaving 4 bases unmatched. CDR3 size: 15 residues. For the CDR3, the DNA is TGTGCCAGCAGTTTCAGGGGGCCATACTCCTACGAGCAGTACTTC. This encodes CASSFRGPYSYEQYF.

This clonotype turned up a few times. J is TRBJ2-7 and V is TRBV20-1, with 8 nucleotides matching TRBD1. Germline trimming cut 5 bases from V and 7 bases from J; bases unmatched to any gene: 16. There are 15 residues in the CDR3. Germline loops: CDR1 DFQATT, CDR2 SNEGSKA (reference sequence). The CDR3 bases are TGCAGTGCTCTTCGATCCATTCAGGGGGCCGGGGAGCAGTACTTC. It is translated as CSALRSIQGAGEQYF.

In this sample, this clonotype turned up a few times. The CDR3 reads CASSPLRGGVYNEQFF. The CDR3 DNA reads as TGTGCCAGCTCACCTCTTCGGGGGGGCGTGTACAATGAGCAGTTCTTC. The chain recombines TRBV18 with TRBJ2-1; 8 nucleotides line up with TRBD2. J gave up 4 bases and V 3 bases, and 8 bases lay outside the gene matches. The CDR3 sequence is 16 residues long. The germline V gene encodes CDR1 KGHSH and CDR2 LQKENI. The full variable domain, completed using reference TRBV18 and TRBJ2-1, is NAGVMQNPRHLVRRRGQEARLRCSPMKGHSHVYWYRQLPEEGLKFMVYLQKENIIDESGMPKERFSAEFPKEGPSILRIQQVVRGDSAAYFCASSPLRGGVYNEQFFGPGTRLTVL.

The chain employs TRBV4-2 and TRBJ2-1; a weak D match, TRBD2 (7 bases). Germline CDR1 and CDR2: LGHNA and YNFKEQ. The CDR3 is 18 residues long. V was pared by 0 bases and J by 5 bases, with 20 bases between. As DNA, the CDR3 is TGTGCCAGCAGCCAAGATCTCGTGGTGGGGGGGCCACACAATGAGCAGTTCTTC. The encoded protein is CASSQDLVVGGPHNEQFF.

The rearrangement uses TRBV20-1 and TRBJ1-6; 8 bases line up with TRBD1. Germline loops: CDR1 DFQATT, CDR2 SNEGSKA (reference sequence). The V gene end was trimmed by 6 bases and the J gene end by 9 bases; junction bases not matched to a gene: 16. The CDR3 has 16 amino acids. CDR3 protein: CSAEEFGQGFPSPLHF. For the CDR3, the DNA is TGCAGTGCCGAGGAATTTGGACAGGGTTTCCCTTCACCCCTCCACTTT.

The rearrangement joins TRBV12-3 or TRBV12-4 to TRBJ1-2; the match to TRBD1 covers 8 bases. The CDR3 length is 14 residues. V lost 10 bases and J lost 5; bases outside the gene matches: 12. The CDR3 loop reads CATLDRVPPYGYTF. The CDR3 DNA follows: TGTGCCACCCTGGACAGGGTGCCACCTTATGGCTACACCTTC.

This clonotype came up a few times. The chain carries TRBV5-1 and TRBJ2-3; tentatively, D is TRBD2 (6 bases). V was trimmed by 1 base and J by 6 bases, leaving 9 bases between them. CDR1 and CDR2 from the germline V gene are SGHRS and YFSETQ. This CDR3 spans 13 amino acids. CDR3 bases: TGCGCCAGCAGCTTGATAAGCGGGGATACGCAGTATTTT. Translation gives CASSLISGDTQYF.

The chain employs TRBV7-9 and TRBJ1-1, with 11 bases that match TRBD1. V lost 4 bases, J lost 10 bases, and 5 bases stayed unmatched. The CDR3 totals 13 residues. Germline CDR1 reads SEHNR; CDR2 reads FQNEAQ (reference sequence). The DNA for the CDR3 is TGTGCCAGCAGCTCGGGACAGGGGGTGATAGCTTTCTTT. Protein product: CASSSGQGVIAFF.